These 26 T cell receptor beta chains were all obtained from the same sample, sequenced in a study of blood T cell repertoires in COVID-19. Libraries were prepared by immunoSEQ multiplex PCR; TCRdb keeps only in-frame clonotypes and omits some of them. The sample holds about 58,000 clones, 75% to 90% seen once. Sequencing was done on a sample of peripheral blood. These TCRs come from a man aged 55 to 70 with COVID-19, enrolled during active disease.

This chain uses TRBV14 with TRBJ2-3; tentative D call: TRBD1 (6 bases). Germline CDR1 reads SGHDN; CDR2 reads FVKESK. Trimming pared 3 bases from V and 1 base from J, leaving 17 bases between. The CDR3 is made up of 17 amino acids. The CDR3 reads CASSQEIHRVGTDTQYF. The DNA of the CDR3 is TGTGCCAGCAGCCAGGAAATACACAGGGTGGGCACAGATACGCAGTATTTT.

This clone has just a few counts. Its ends do not fully match the called genes, so a read error is possible. This chain connects TRBV7-7 to TRBJ2-5; perhaps TRBD1 as D (6 bases). Germline CDR1 reads SSHAT; CDR2 reads FNYEAQ (reference sequence). This CDR3 spans 13 amino acids. The CDR3 sequence is CASSQTGRETQYF. Here the CDR3 DNA reads TGTGCTAGCAGCCAGACAGGTCGGGAGACCCAGTACTTC.

This sequence joins TRBV5-6 and TRBJ1-5; 8 positions match TRBD1. This CDR3 region has 14 residues. The V and J ends lost 4 bases and 2 bases, in that order; junction bases with no gene match: 2. In germline, CDR1 is SGHDT, CDR2 YYEEEE. The CDR3 coding sequence is TGTGCCAGCAGCGAGACAGGGGGCAATCAGCCCCAGCATTTT. Translation gives CASSETGGNQPQHF. Drawing the rest from reference TRBV5-6 and TRBJ1-5, the complete variable domain is DAGVTQSPTHLIKTRGQQVTLRCSPKSGHDTVSWYQQALGQGPQFIFQYYEEEERQRGNFPDRFSGHQFPNYSSELNVNALLLGDSALYLCASSETGGNQPQHFGDGTRLSIL.

J is TRBJ2-3 and V is TRBV10-2, with 7 positions matching TRBD2. V lost 8 bases, J lost 6 bases, and 8 bases stayed unmatched. Germline CDR1 is WSHSY and CDR2 is SAAADI. The CDR3 contains 13 residues. CDR3 loop: CASLLGGSDTQYF. CDR3 DNA: TGCGCCAGCTTACTGGGGGGGAGCGATACGCAGTATTTT.

The chain has TRBV19 and TRBJ1-2, with TRBD1 as a possible D gene (5 bases). The germline V gene has CDR1 LNHDA and CDR2 SQIVND (reference sequence). Trimming stripped 2 bases from V and 6 bases from J, with 19 bases between. CDR3 length: 16 residues. CDR3 sequence (DNA): TGTGCCAGTAGTATAATGGTCGGGCAGGGTTACAATGGCTACACCTTC. It is translated as CASSIMVGQGYNGYTF. The whole variable domain, remainder taken from reference TRBV19 and TRBJ1-2, is DGGITQSPKYLFRKEGQNVTLSCEQNLNHDAMYWYRQDPGQGLRLIYYSQIVNDFQKGDIAEGYSVSREKKESFPLTVTSAQKNPTAFYLCASSIMVGQGYNGYTFGSGTRLTVV.

This chain connects TRBV27 to TRBJ1-2; 10 positions match TRBD1. This CDR3 region has 15 residues. Per the germline V gene, CDR1 is MNHEY and CDR2 is SMNVEV (reference sequence). The V gene end was trimmed by 1 base and the J gene end by 8 bases; junction bases not matched to a gene: 7. The CDR3 bases are TGTGCCAGCAGTTTATTTGGGACAGGGGCCGGCGGCTACACCTTC. Its protein is CASSLFGTGAGGYTF.

The chain is built from TRBV6-5 and TRBJ2-7; 8 bases are shared with TRBD2. CDR1 and CDR2 from the germline V gene are MNHEY and SVGAGI. The J segment lost 3 bases and the V segment lost 5 bases, leaving 9 bases of the junction unmatched. This CDR3 contains 15 residues. The DNA of the CDR3 is TGTGCCAGCAGTACCGCCAGCGGGAGTCTCTACGAGCAGTACTTC. It encodes CASSTASGSLYEQYF.

This clone was seen only a few times. The chain combines TRBV5-1 with TRBJ2-1; possible D gene TRBD2, 6 bases. The germline V gene encodes CDR1 SGHRS and CDR2 YFSETQ. The CDR3 has 16 amino acids. V dropped 0 bases and J dropped 8 bases, with 18 bases sitting between them. CDR3 DNA sequence: TGCGCCAGCAGCTTGGATGGAAGGGGACTTGTGGATGAGCAGTTCTTC. Protein sequence: CASSLDGRGLVDEQFF.

The chain is built from TRBV9 and TRBJ2-1, with D tentatively TRBD2 (6 bases). V was clipped by 3 bases and J by 2 bases, with 12 bases between them. There are 15 residues in the CDR3. The germline V gene has CDR1 SGDLS and CDR2 YYNGEE. In DNA, the CDR3 is TGTGCCAGCAGCGAGGGCGGGGTAACCTACAATGAGCAGTTCTTC. Amino acid sequence: CASSEGGVTYNEQFF.

The DNA of the CDR3 is TGCAGTGCTAGTCGAGGTCCCCGGGAGGAAAAACTGTTTTTT. Amino acids: CSASRGPREEKLFF. The genes are TRBV20-1 and TRBJ1-4; unclear D gene. The CDR3 has 14 amino acids. V was trimmed by 3 bases and J by 8 bases, leaving 16 bases between them. The germline V gene has CDR1 DFQATT and CDR2 SNEGSKA (reference sequence).

The chain couples TRBV9 to TRBJ2-2; 13 bases map to TRBD2. The CDR3 length is 19 residues. V trimming: 3 bases; J trimming: 0 bases; junction bases outside the gene matches: 8. The germline gives CDR1 SGDLS, CDR2 YYNGEE. CDR3 DNA: TGTGCCAGCAGCGGAGGACTAGCGGGAGACTTGTCGAACACCGGGGAGCTGTTTTTT. Encoded protein: CASSGGLAGDLSNTGELFF.

This chain uses TRBV5-1 with TRBJ2-7; 13 nucleotides align to TRBD2. V gave up 5 bases and J gave up 4 bases; unmatched junction bases: 9. The CDR3 is 16 amino acids. Germline CDR1 reads SGHRS; CDR2 reads YFSETQ. The CDR3 nucleotides read TGCGCCAGCAGTCGGACTAGCGGGGGTGTCTCGTACGAGCAGTACTTC. As protein: CASSRTSGGVSYEQYF.

V is TRBV27 and J is TRBJ1-6; D is possibly TRBD1 (5 bases). Germline values: CDR1 MNHEY, CDR2 SMNVEV (reference sequence). The V and J ends lost 0 bases and 6 bases respectively, with 12 bases between them. The CDR3 is made up of 16 amino acids. CDR3 sequence: CASSLSRTGGNSPLHF. Here the CDR3 DNA reads TGTGCCAGCAGTTTATCTAGGACCGGGGGTAATTCACCCCTCCACTTT.

The chain combines TRBV20-1 with TRBJ2-1, with 9 bases fitting TRBD2. The trim removed 3 bases at V and 5 bases at J, leaving 5 bases unmatched. The CDR3 runs to 14 residues. The germline V gene encodes CDR1 DFQATT and CDR2 SNEGSKA (reference sequence). The CDR3 loop reads CSASGGRAHNEQFF. The DNA of the CDR3 is TGCAGTGCTAGTGGCGGGAGGGCCCACAATGAGCAGTTCTTC.

The chain couples TRBV7-2 to TRBJ1-2; 7 positions agree with TRBD1. Germline V gene data show CDR1 as SGHTA and CDR2 as FQGNSA. The V gene end was trimmed by 5 bases and the J gene end by 4 bases; junction bases not matched to a gene: 7. The CDR3 consists of 14 residues. This CDR3 is CASSLKGAAYGYTF. For the CDR3, the DNA is TGTGCCAGCAGCCTAAAGGGGGCAGCCTATGGCTACACCTTC. The variable domain in full, with the rest retrieved from reference TRBV7-2 and TRBJ1-2, is GAGVSQSPSNKVTEKGKDVELRCDPISGHTALYWYRQSLGQGLEFLIYFQGNSAPDKSGLPSDRFSAERTGGSVSTLTIQRTQQEDSAVYLCASSLKGAAYGYTFGSGTRLTVV.

The rearrangement uses TRBV7-9 and TRBJ2-5; 9 bases map to TRBD2. The germline gives CDR1 SEHNR, CDR2 FQNEAQ (reference sequence). The CDR3 extends over 16 amino acids. J lost 3 bases, V lost 3 bases, and 8 bases had no gene match. CDR3 bases: TGTGCCAGCAGCTTCCCGGCTAGCGGGGAGAAAGAGACCCAGTACTTC. Protein: CASSFPASGEKETQYF.

Only a few counts were recorded for this clone. CDR3 DNA sequence: TGTGCCAGCAGCCAGAGCTCCTATAATTCACCCCTCCACTTT. This codes for CASSQSSYNSPLHF. This chain connects TRBV3-1 (or the pseudogene TRBV3-2) to TRBJ1-6; D gene ambiguous. Germline-derived CDR1 and CDR2 are LGHDT and YNNKEL (reference sequence). The V end lost 3 bases, the J end lost 0 bases, and 3 bases lay between the germline ends. The CDR3 loop spans 14 amino acids.

Only one count was recorded for this clone. J is TRBJ1-1 and V is TRBV25-1; 7 bases fit TRBD1. The CDR3 totals 12 residues. Trimming at V came to 3 bases and at J to 11 bases, leaving 6 bases not matched to a gene. The germline gives CDR1 MGHDK, CDR2 SYGVNS. CDR3 protein: CASSDLTGVAFF. DNA for the CDR3: TGTGCCAGCAGTGACCTCACAGGGGTTGCTTTCTTT.

For this clone: One end of the junction is discordant with germline, which a read error may explain. The rearrangement joins TRBV15 to TRBJ2-1; TRBD2 aligns across 7 bases. Germline values: CDR1 LNHNV, CDR2 YYDKDF (reference sequence). This CDR3 spans 14 amino acids. CDR3 sequence (DNA): TGTGCCACCAGCAAAAGCGGGGACTACGATGAGCAGTTCTTC. This gives the protein CATSKSGDYDEQFF.

The rearrangement links TRBV5-4 to TRBJ2-5; D remains unclear. Trimming took off 0 bases at V and 3 bases at J, with 6 bases between the two ends. This CDR3 spans 13 amino acids. CDR1 is SGHNT, CDR2 YYREEE, per germline (reference sequence). CDR3: CASSLGAEETQYF. CDR3 DNA sequence: TGTGCCAGCAGCTTGGGGGCAGAAGAGACCCAGTACTTC.

V usage is TRBV6-4 and J usage is TRBJ2-2; 7 bases are shared with TRBD1. Germline assignment: CDR1 MRHNA and CDR2 SNTAGT. This CDR3 is 15 amino acids long. V dropped 6 bases and J dropped 0; count of bases not matched to a gene: 4. The CDR3 sequence is CASRGDRANTGELFF. CDR3 coding DNA: TGTGCCAGCAGAGGGGACAGAGCGAACACCGGGGAGCTGTTTTTT.

This chain connects TRBV7-3 to TRBJ2-1, with 11 bases lining up with TRBD2. The CDR3 length is 15 residues. J was trimmed by 1 base and V by 5 bases; bases with no gene match: 1. Germline CDR1 SGHTA, CDR2 FQGTGA. CDR3 sequence: CASSPSGRSYNEQFF. CDR3 DNA sequence: TGTGCCAGCAGCCCTAGCGGGAGGTCCTACAATGAGCAGTTCTTC.

This clone was observed a few times. The chain is built from TRBV4-3 and TRBJ1-1; the D is unclear. The V gene's germline CDR1 is LGHNA and CDR2 YSLEER. The CDR3 covers 15 residues. The V end lost 0 bases, the J end lost 4 bases, and 12 bases lay between the germline ends. CDR3 region: CASSQDLGSFTEAFF. CDR3 DNA: TGCGCCAGCAGCCAAGATCTCGGGTCATTCACTGAAGCTTTCTTT.

The rearrangement uses TRBV28 and TRBJ1-1; D not certain. Germline V CDR1 and CDR2: MDHEN, SYDVKM. The CDR3 length is 11 residues. Trimming stripped 7 bases from V and 10 bases from J, with 13 bases between. CDR3 nucleotide sequence: TGTGCCAGCAACCGACCGGAGGCAGCTTTCTTT. Translated, it gives CASNRPEAAFF.

This rearrangement joins TRBV21-1 to TRBJ2-5; the D segment call TRBD2 is taken from the table without a DNA check. TRBV21-1 counts as a pseudogene. CDR3 length: 17 amino acids. The CDR3 region has the DNA TGTGCCAGCAGCAAGGGGGTAGCGGGAGGGCCAGGAGAGACCCAGTACTTC. This codes for CASSKGVAGGPGETQYF.

CDR3 loop: CASSPFRGIQYF. The DNA of the CDR3 is TGTGCCAGCAGCCCCTTCAGGGGCATTCAGTACTTC. The gene calls are TRBV3-1 (or the pseudogene TRBV3-2) and TRBJ2-4; TRBD1 is a possible D gene (6 bases). CDR3 length: 12 residues. The V end was cut by 4 bases, the J end by 9 bases, with 10 bases between. Germline-derived CDR1 and CDR2 are LGHDT and YNNKEL (reference sequence).